This T cell receptor beta chain was recovered during a study of cytomegalovirus exposure and HLA in healthy donors. The wider study: Out of roughly 200 million T cells, an earlier analysis found over 90 million unique TCR beta sequences in total. Among approximately 400 genotyped donors, around 81% fell in the Caucasian-associated ancestry cluster. General study points: Immune exposure information comprised only CMV serostatus. Listed as cytomegalovirus-associated were 164 TCR beta chains.

J gave up 2 bases and V 3 bases, and 10 bases lay outside the gene matches. From germline, CDR1 is LNHDA and CDR2 SQIVND (reference sequence). The length of the CDR3 is 17 residues. The study ran its PCR with 60 Vbeta and 13 Jbeta primers. Sequenced by immunoSEQ multiplex PCR; TCRdb stores in-frame clones only, minus some. In all, the sample yields around 52,000 clones. Comments on this clone: Its antigen is currently unknown.

The chain couples TRBV19 to TRBJ1-1; 9 bases fit TRBD1. The receptor's source is a man between 35 and 55 years old in good health and CMV-seropositive. The specimen was PBMCs. The CDR3 DNA reads TGTGCCAGTAGTATTTCGGAGGACAGGGGCTCCAACACTGAAGCTTTCTTT. Translating it yields CASSISEDRGSNTEAFF.